This T cell receptor beta chain was captured in a study of Graves' ophthalmopathy and Graves' hyperthyroidism. Study-wide points: The model predicted ophthalmopathy progression with roughly 70% sensitivity and around 72% specificity. Blood also contained most of the expanded thyroid clonotypes above 0.001 frequency.

CDR3 regions of TCR beta were amplified from RNA transcripts. The first-round RT-PCR employed HTBI primers together with the Qiagen OneStep RT-PCR kit. A multiplex PCR was then performed as the second round. One entry per CDR3 protein, called by TCRdb with MiXCR from the multiplex PCR reads. The sample holds over 650,000 distinct CDR3 sequences, more than 40% seen once. In this sample, this clonotype turned up many times. What it binds is not known. This CDR3 has 13 residues. V was clipped by 4 bases and J by 4 bases, with 9 bases between them. In germline, CDR1 is SGDLS, CDR2 YYNGEE. The sequence derives from an adult man with Graves' ophthalmopathy. The specimen sequenced was peripheral blood. The genes are TRBV9 and TRBJ1-5; the D is unclear. This CDR3 is CASSPTGNQPQHF. CDR3 DNA sequence: TGTGCCAGCAGCCCCACCGGGAATCAGCCCCAGCATTTT.